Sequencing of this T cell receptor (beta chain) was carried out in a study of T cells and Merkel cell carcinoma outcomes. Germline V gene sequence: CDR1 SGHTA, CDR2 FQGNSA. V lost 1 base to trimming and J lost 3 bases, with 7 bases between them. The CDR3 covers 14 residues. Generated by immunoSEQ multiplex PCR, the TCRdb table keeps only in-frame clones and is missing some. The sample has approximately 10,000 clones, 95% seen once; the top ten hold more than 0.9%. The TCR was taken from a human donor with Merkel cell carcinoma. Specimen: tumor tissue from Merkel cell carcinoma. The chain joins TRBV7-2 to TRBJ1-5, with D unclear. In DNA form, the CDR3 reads TGTGCCAGCAGCTTAGGGGTCAACAATCAGCCCCAGCATTTT. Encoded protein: CASSLGVNNQPQHF.